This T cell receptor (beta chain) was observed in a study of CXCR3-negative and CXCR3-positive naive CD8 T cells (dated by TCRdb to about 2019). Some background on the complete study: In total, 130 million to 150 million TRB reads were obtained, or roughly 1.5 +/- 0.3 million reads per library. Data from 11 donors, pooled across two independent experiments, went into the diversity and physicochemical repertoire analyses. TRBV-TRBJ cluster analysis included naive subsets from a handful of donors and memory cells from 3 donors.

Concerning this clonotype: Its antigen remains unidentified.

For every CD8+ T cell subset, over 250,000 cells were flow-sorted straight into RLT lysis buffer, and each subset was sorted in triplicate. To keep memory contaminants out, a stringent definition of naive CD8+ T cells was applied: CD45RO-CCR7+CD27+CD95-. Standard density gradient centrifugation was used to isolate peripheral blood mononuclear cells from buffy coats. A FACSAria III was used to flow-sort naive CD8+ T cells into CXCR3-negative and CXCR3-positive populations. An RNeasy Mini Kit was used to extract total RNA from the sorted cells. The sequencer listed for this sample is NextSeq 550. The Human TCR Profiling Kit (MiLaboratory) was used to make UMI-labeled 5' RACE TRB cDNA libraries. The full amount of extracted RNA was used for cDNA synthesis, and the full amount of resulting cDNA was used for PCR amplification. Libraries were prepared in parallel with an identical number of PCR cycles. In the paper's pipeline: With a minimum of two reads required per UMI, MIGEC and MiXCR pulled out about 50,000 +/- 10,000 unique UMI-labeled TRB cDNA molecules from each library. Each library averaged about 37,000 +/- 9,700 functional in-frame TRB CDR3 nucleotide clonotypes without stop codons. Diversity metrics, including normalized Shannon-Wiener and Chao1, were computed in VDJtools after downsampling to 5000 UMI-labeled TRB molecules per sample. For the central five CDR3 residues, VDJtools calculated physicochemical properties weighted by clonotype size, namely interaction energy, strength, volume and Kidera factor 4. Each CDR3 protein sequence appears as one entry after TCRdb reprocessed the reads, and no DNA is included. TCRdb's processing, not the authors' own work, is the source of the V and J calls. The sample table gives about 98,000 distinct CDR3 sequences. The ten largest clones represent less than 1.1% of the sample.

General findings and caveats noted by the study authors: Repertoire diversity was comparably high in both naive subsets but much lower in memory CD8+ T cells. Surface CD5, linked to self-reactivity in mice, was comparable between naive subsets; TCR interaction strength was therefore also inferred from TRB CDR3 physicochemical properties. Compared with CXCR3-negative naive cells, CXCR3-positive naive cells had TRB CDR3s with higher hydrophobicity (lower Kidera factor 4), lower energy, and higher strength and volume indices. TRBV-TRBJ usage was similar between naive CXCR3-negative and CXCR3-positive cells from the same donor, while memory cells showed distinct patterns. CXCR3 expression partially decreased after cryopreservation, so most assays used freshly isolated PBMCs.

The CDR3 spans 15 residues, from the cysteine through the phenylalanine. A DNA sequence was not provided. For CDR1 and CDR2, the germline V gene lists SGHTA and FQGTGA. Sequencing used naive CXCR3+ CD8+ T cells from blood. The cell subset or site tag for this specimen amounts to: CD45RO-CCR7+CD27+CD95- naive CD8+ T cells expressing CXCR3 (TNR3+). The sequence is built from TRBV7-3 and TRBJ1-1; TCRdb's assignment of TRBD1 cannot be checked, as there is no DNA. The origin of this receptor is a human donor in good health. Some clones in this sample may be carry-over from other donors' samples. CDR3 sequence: CASSLGAFASTEAFF.